The rows below give T cell receptor beta chains drawn from one sample of a study of CD8+CD57+ T cells in acquired aplastic anemia. TCRdb independently ran MiXCR on the reads; one entry per CDR3 protein. The sample shows some 160,000 distinct CDR3 sequences, roughly 48% of them seen only once. The sequenced sample was sorted CD4+, CD8+, or CD8+CD57+ T cells (not recorded which) from PBMCs. The receptors originated from a human donor with aplastic anemia. Both conserved end residues are part of each CDR3. A D gene is named only where the DNA matches it firmly. Only some rows state a clone size, as once, few, many or a class for expanded clones.

cdr3_length d_call clone_size j_call v_call cdr3_nt cdr3_aa
14 - once TRBJ1-3 TRBV20-1 TGCAGTGCTAGGGGCGCATTCTCTGGAAACACCATATATTTT CSARGAFSGNTIYF
14 - - TRBJ1-3 TRBV30 TGTGCCTGGAATAGAGGTATTGCTGGAAACACCATATATTTT CAWNRGIAGNTIYF
13 - many TRBJ1-1 TRBV25-1 TGTGCCAGCAGTGAATCCCTGGCGACTGAAGCTTTCTTT CASSESLATEAFF
11 - - TRBJ1-1 TRBV20-1 TGCAGTGCTAGCTTTGGCACTGAAGCTTTCTTT CSASFGTEAFF
15 TRBD2 - TRBJ2-7 TRBV12-3/TRBV12-4 TGTGCCAGCGGGAAAGGGCTAGCGGGAGCGTACGAGCAGTACTTC CASGKGLAGAYEQYF
13 - few TRBJ1-1 TRBV29-1 TGCAGCGTTGAGCAGGGTGGTAACACTGAAGCTTTCTTT CSVEQGGNTEAFF
18 TRBD2 many TRBJ2-3 TRBV4-1 TGCGCCAGCAGCCAAGATCAGGCTAGCGGGAGTAGGCCAGATACGCAGTATTTT CASSQDQASGSRPDTQYF
13 TRBD2 many TRBJ2-5 TRBV7-9 TGTGCCAGCGGGGGAGGGCCTGAGGAGACCCAGTACTTC CASGGGPEETQYF
14 - many TRBJ2-7 TRBV3-1 TGTGCCAGCAGCCAAGTGATGAGCTCCTACGAGCAGTACTTC CASSQVMSSYEQYF
15 TRBD1 - TRBJ2-1 TRBV12-3/TRBV12-4 TGTGCCAGCACAACGACAGGGGTTTCCTACAATGAGCAGTTCTTC CASTTTGVSYNEQFF
13 - few TRBJ1-5 TRBV7-8 TGTGCCAGCAGCTTAGGGGCGGGTCAGCCCCAGCATTTT CASSLGAGQPQHF
15 TRBD2 many TRBJ2-3 TRBV13 TGTGCCAGCAGCTTAGCTCGGCGGGAGGAAGATACGCAGTATTTT CASSLARREEDTQYF
20 TRBD2 few TRBJ2-1 TRBV4-2 TGTGCCAGCAGCCAAGAGGACCTAGCGGGAGGCCCGAGCTCCTACAATGAGCAGTTCTTC CASSQEDLAGGPSSYNEQFF
16 - - TRBJ2-3 TRBV2 TGTGCCAGCAGCCACAGGGTGGCGGGACTCACAGATACGCAGTATTTT CASSHRVAGLTDTQYF
10 - - TRBJ1-1 TRBV20-1 TGCAGTGCAGAGAAAGGAGGAGCTTTCTTT CSAEKGGAFF
14 - many TRBJ2-7 TRBV9 TGTGCCAGCAGCGTCCAGGAGCTTTCCTACGAGCAGTACTTC CASSVQELSYEQYF
16 TRBD1 - TRBJ1-2 TRBV15 TGTGCCACCAGCACCCCGGGACAGCTCAACCCCTATGGCTACACCTTC CATSTPGQLNPYGYTF
17 TRBD1 many TRBJ1-5 TRBV4-2 TGTGCCAGCAGCCAAGCAGAGGGACAGAACGTTAATCAGCCCCAGCATTTT CASSQAEGQNVNQPQHF
17 - - TRBJ1-2 TRBV19 TGTGCCAGTAGTCCCCTGGAGCAGGGATCTGCTAACTATGGCTACACCTTC CASSPLEQGSANYGYTF
13 - many TRBJ1-2 TRBV19 TGTGCCAGTAGTAATCCGACCTTATATGGCTACACCTTC CASSNPTLYGYTF
16 TRBD2 - TRBJ2-2 TRBV10-2 TGCGCCAGCAAGCGGGGGGCAGGGTGGATCACCGGGGAGCTGTTTTTT CASKRGAGWITGELFF
14 TRBD1 many TRBJ2-7 TRBV11-1 TGTGCCAGCAGCGTCCGCGGACAGGGGAGCGAGCAGTACTTC CASSVRGQGSEQYF
14 - once TRBJ1-3 TRBV7-2 TGTGCCAGCAGCTTAGGTCAGGGACCGAACACCATATATTTT CASSLGQGPNTIYF
14 TRBD1 many TRBJ1-1 TRBV19 TGTGCCAGTAGTATCTCGGCAGGGGGTAATGAAGCTTTCTTT CASSISAGGNEAFF
19 TRBD1 - TRBJ2-6 TRBV25-1 TGTGCCAGCAGTTTACCGGACAGGGGGGGCCTCTCTGGGGCCAACGTCCTGACTTTC CASSLPDRGGLSGANVLTF
11 - - TRBJ1-1 TRBV29-1 TGCAGCGTCATGAGACAGAACGAAGCTTTCTTT CSVMRQNEAFF
12 - - TRBJ1-6 TRBV2 TGTGCCAGCAGACCACAGGGTTCCCCCCTCCACTTT CASRPQGSPLHF
13 TRBD2 many TRBJ2-7 TRBV20-1 TGCAGTGCTAGACAAGGGACTAGCTACGAGCAGTACTTC CSARQGTSYEQYF
15 TRBD1 many TRBJ2-5 TRBV24-1 TGTGCCACCAGTGACCCGGGACAGCACCTAGAGACCCAGTACTTC CATSDPGQHLETQYF
10 - few TRBJ2-5 TRBV20-1 TGCAGTGCTAGGCGGGAGACCCAGTACTTC CSARRETQYF
12 - - TRBJ2-1 TRBV20-1 TGCAGTGCTGGGGAGCACGGTAATGAGCAGTTCTTC CSAGEHGNEQFF
8 - few TRBJ2-7 TRBV24-1 TGTGCCACCAACGAGCAGTACTTC CATNEQYF